The present TCR beta chain was sequenced within a study of fetal regulatory T cell absence and autoimmunity. The protocol was immunoSEQ multiplex PCR, while the TCRdb copy is restricted to in-frame clones and leaves out a portion. The data hold approximately 94,000 clones, with about two thirds observed a single time. Overall study findings and caveats: TRB gene family usage was broadly similar in cord blood and pancreas.

V was cut by 2 bases and J by 1 base, with 7 bases left in between. The CDR3 runs 13 residues. Germline V gene data show CDR1 as SGDLS and CDR2 as YYNGEE. Comment on this clone: The antigen is undetermined.

The sequencing input was pancreas tissue. The clonotype originates from a male donor with IPEX syndrome. The chain carries TRBV9 and TRBJ2-7, with D perhaps matching TRBD1 (6 bases). This chain's CDR3 is CASSVGASYEQYF. The DNA of the CDR3 is TGTGCCAGCAGCGTGGGGGCGTCCTACGAGCAGTACTTC.